A selection of T cell receptor beta chains follows, all from one sample in a study of T cell responses to AZD1222 COVID-19 vaccine. This table comes from immunoSEQ multiplex PCR, and its TCRdb copy is limited to in-frame clones, with some not included. The sample records around 160,000 clones, 90% to 95% being singletons. This specimen consisted of peripheral blood, obtained 28 days after the second AZD1222 dose. These receptor sequences come from an adult who received the AZD1222 COVID-19 vaccine. Each CDR3 is given with its conserved first and last residue. The D gene is left open where the match is weak. Clone sizes are given selectively: once, few, many, or a class where the clone is expanded.

clone size,V gene,J gene,D gene,CDR3 protein,CDR3 DNA
once,TRBV28,TRBJ2-5,NA,CASSRAREYQETQYF,TGTGCCAGCAGCAGGGCCAGGGAGTACCAAGAGACCCAGTACTTC
NA,TRBV5-1,TRBJ2-1,NA,CASSLSPLSSYNEQFF,TGCGCCAGCAGCTTGTCGCCTCTGAGCTCCTACAATGAGCAGTTCTTC
NA,TRBV5-1,TRBJ1-1,TRBD1,CASSRGQLKGTEAFF,TGCGCCAGCAGCAGGGGACAGCTTAAGGGGACTGAAGCTTTCTTT
NA,TRBV13,TRBJ1-1,NA,CASSSPTAYTEAFF,TGTGCCAGCAGCTCCCCTACGGCGTACACTGAAGCTTTCTTT
NA,TRBV19,TRBJ1-6,TRBD1,CASSPLQGVDSPLHF,TGTGCCAGTAGTCCTCTTCAGGGGGTAGACTCACCCCTCCACTTT
NA,TRBV6-5,TRBJ1-2,TRBD1,CASRNRDSAYGYTF,TGTGCCAGCAGAAACCGGGACAGTGCTTATGGCTACACCTTC
NA,TRBV19,TRBJ2-2,NA,CASSGWGLFTGELFF,TGTGCCAGTAGCGGTTGGGGCCTATTCACCGGGGAGCTGTTTTTT
NA,TRBV19,TRBJ2-3,NA,CASSMGPRLTDTQYF,TGTGCCAGTAGTATGGGACCCCGACTCACAGATACGCAGTATTTT
NA,TRBV7-9,TRBJ2-4,NA,CASSLVGPAKNIQYF,TGTGCCAGCAGCTTAGTGGGGCCGGCCAAAAACATTCAGTACTTC
NA,TRBV7-3,TRBJ2-1,TRBD1,CASSPTGGSYNEQFF,TGTGCCAGCAGCCCTACAGGGGGTTCCTACAATGAGCAGTTCTTC
NA,TRBV9,TRBJ1-1,NA,CASSVDPGFGTEAFF,TGTGCCAGCAGCGTAGATCCGGGGTTCGGGACTGAAGCTTTCTTT
NA,TRBV11-3,TRBJ1-1,NA,CASSSQWDTEAFF,TGTGCCAGCAGCTCACAGTGGGACACTGAAGCTTTCTTT
NA,TRBV18,TRBJ2-5,NA,CASSRGGQETQYF,TGTGCCAGCTCACGGGGAGGCCAAGAGACCCAGTACTTC
NA,TRBV20-1,TRBJ1-5,NA,CSASFLASNQPQHF,TGCAGTGCTAGTTTCTTGGCAAGCAATCAGCCCCAGCATTTT
NA,TRBV5-6,TRBJ2-7,TRBD1,CASSFGPGQGVKQYF,TGTGCCAGCAGCTTTGGGCCGGGACAGGGCGTTAAGCAGTACTTC
NA,TRBV21-1,TRBJ1-2,NA,CASTPGGSGYGYTF,TGTGCCAGCACCCCAGGAGGTAGCGGCTATGGCTACACCTTC
NA,TRBV19,TRBJ1-1,NA,CATDGYMNTEAFF,TGTGCCACGGACGGATACATGAACACTGAAGCTTTCTTT
once,TRBV2,TRBJ2-3,NA,CASSVEFWSTDTQYF,TGTGCCAGCAGTGTTGAATTTTGGAGCACAGATACGCAGTATTTT
NA,TRBV12-3/TRBV12-4,TRBJ2-3,NA,CASSLTSDTQYF,TGTGCCAGCAGTTTGACATCAGATACGCAGTATTTT
NA,TRBV3-1/TRBV3-2,TRBJ1-5,NA,CASSQDGVNQPQHF,TGTGCCAGCAGCCAAGATGGCGTCAATCAGCCCCAGCATTTT
NA,TRBV21-1,TRBJ2-7,NA,CASSKNRQESYEQYF,TGTGCCAGCAGCAAAAATCGACAGGAGTCCTACGAGCAGTACTTC
few,TRBV5-6,TRBJ1-6,NA,CASSYRAYSPLHF,TGTGCCAGCAGCTATAGGGCCTATTCACCCCTCCACTTT
NA,TRBV4-1,TRBJ2-5,TRBD2,CASSQGASGGAQETQYF,TGCGCCAGCAGCCAAGGGGCCAGCGGGGGGGCTCAAGAGACCCAGTACTTC
NA,TRBV18,TRBJ1-4,NA,CASSPGSDTATNEKLFF,TGTGCCAGCTCACCGGGCAGCGACACTGCAACTAATGAAAAACTGTTTTTT
NA,TRBV6-1,TRBJ2-1,TRBD2,CASSERGDHEQFF,TGTGCCAGCAGTGAACGGGGGGACCATGAGCAGTTCTTC
NA,TRBV19,TRBJ2-7,NA,CASSPRPMAYEQYF,TGTGCCAGTAGTCCCCGGCCGATGGCCTACGAGCAGTACTTC
NA,TRBV13,TRBJ1-3,NA,CASSHPLGGGSGNTIYF,TGTGCCAGCAGCCACCCACTCGGGGGGGGCTCTGGAAACACCATATATTTT